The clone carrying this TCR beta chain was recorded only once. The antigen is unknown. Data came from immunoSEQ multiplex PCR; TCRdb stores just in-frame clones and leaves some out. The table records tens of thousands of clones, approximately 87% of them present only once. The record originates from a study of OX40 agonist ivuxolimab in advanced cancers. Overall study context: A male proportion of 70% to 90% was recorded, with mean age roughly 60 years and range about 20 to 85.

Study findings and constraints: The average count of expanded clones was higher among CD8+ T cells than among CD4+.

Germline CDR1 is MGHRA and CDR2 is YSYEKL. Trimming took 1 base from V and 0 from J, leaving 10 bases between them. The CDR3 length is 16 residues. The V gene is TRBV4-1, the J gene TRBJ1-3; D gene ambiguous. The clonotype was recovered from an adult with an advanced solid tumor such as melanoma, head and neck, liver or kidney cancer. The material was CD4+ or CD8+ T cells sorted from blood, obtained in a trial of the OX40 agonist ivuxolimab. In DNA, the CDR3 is TGCGCCAGCAGCCAAGTGGGTGCGGCCTCTGGAAACACCATATATTTT. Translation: CASSQVGAASGNTIYF.